This TCR beta chain appears in the sequencing data of a study of tumor-infiltrating lymphocytes in primary liver carcinoma. Starting material of 500 to 600 ng total RNA yielded TCR beta cDNA via a constant-region primer. It was through three nested multiplex PCR rounds of slightly modified ARM-PCR that TCR beta libraries arose. TRBV1-TRBV30 forward primers and a C-beta reverse primer were used in the first two PCR rounds, which each ran for approximately 10 cycles. One entry per CDR3 protein results from TCRdb running MiXCR on the multiplex PCR reads. The sample holds about 320,000 distinct CDR3 sequences, 50% to 60% seen once. Findings and caveats of the study: Among the pair types, tumor region pairs showed more overlap than tumor-adjacent and tumor-blood pairs.

Per germline, CDR1 MNHEY and CDR2 SVGAGI. V lost 6 bases and J 4 bases, leaving 15 bases between the germline ends. CDR3 length equals 14 residues. In the case of this clonotype: Its specificity is unknown.

Researchers drew blood RNA from unsorted whole blood and extracted germline DNA as well. Collection of roughly 4 milliliters of peripheral blood took place before surgery. The chain is built from TRBV6-5 and TRBJ1-2; D is possibly TRBD1 (5 bases). Sequences were obtained from peripheral blood. The clonotype was recovered from a woman aged 25 to 39 with primary liver carcinoma and hepatitis B virus infection. The DNA for the CDR3 is TGTGCCAGCAGCTCAGGGTCAGGTATCTATGGCTACACCTTC. Protein: CASSSGSGIYGYTF.